At least ten counts were recorded for the clone carrying this T cell receptor (beta chain). What it recognizes is unknown. The data are from a study of T cell responses to AZD1222 COVID-19 vaccine. Study observations and caveats: Repertoire sampling was restricted to post-peak T cell response timepoints. Increases in Spike-specific TCR breadth and depth were seen after two AZD1222 doses. Females made up more of the donors, who were largely white British, and clonal diversity may have come out too low.

Sequenced by immunoSEQ multiplex PCR; TCRdb stores in-frame clones only, minus some. This table has about 120,000 clones, over 75% appearing once. The germline V and J ends were trimmed by 7 bases and 0 bases, with 5 bases remaining between them. This CDR3 comprises 12 residues. Germline assignment: CDR1 MNHEY and CDR2 SVGAGI. The clonotype originates from an adult who received the MenACWY meningococcal vaccine as a control. The V and J genes are TRBV6-5 and TRBJ2-3; D gene unclear. Sample: peripheral blood, taken 28 days after the second dose of the MenACWY control vaccine. CDR3 residues: CASKQSTDTQYF. CDR3 nucleotides: TGTGCCAGCAAACAGAGCACAGATACGCAGTATTTT.